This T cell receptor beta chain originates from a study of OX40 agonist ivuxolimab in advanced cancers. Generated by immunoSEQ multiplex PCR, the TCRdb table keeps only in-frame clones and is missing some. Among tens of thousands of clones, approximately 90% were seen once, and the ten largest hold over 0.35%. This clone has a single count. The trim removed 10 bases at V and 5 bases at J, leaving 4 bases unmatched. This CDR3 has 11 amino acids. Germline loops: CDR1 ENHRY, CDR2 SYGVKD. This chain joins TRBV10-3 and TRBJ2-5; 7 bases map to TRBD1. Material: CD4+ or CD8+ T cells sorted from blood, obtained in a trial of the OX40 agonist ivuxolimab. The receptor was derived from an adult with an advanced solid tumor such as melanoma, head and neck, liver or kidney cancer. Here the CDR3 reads CATQGVETQYF. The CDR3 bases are TGTGCCACTCAGGGGGTGGAGACCCAGTACTTC.